The rows below give T cell receptor beta chains drawn from one sample of a study of Ad26.COV2.S vaccination and SARS-CoV-2 variants. Profiled with immunoSEQ multiplex PCR; TCRdb holds only in-frame clones, not every one. The data show around 340,000 clones, 88% seen once. The source was peripheral blood, collected in a trial of Ad26.COV2.S vaccine versus placebo. The source of these receptors is a person aged 18-65 years who received the Ad26.COV2.S COVID-19 vaccine or a placebo. Both conserved end residues are part of each CDR3. Each record gives: J gene, D gene, V gene, clone size, CDR3 DNA, CDR3 protein. The D gene is left open where the match is weak. Expanded clones are given a class, and other clones once, few, many or no size at all.

J: TRBJ2-5
D: NA
V: TRBV4-3
size: NA
DNA: TGCGCCAGCAGCCAAGAGCACGGGGAGCAAGAGACCCAGTACTTC
CDR3: CASSQEHGEQETQYF

J: TRBJ2-2
D: NA
V: TRBV6-2/TRBV6-3
size: NA
DNA: TGTGCCAGCAGTTACCCGGACACGTACACCGGGGAGCTGTTTTTT
CDR3: CASSYPDTYTGELFF

J: TRBJ2-2
D: NA
V: TRBV7-9
size: NA
DNA: TGTGCCAGCAGCTTAGTGGTGGACACCGGGGAGCTGTTTTTT
CDR3: CASSLVVDTGELFF

J: TRBJ2-7
D: NA
V: TRBV18
size: NA
DNA: TGTGCCAGCTCACCAGGGCTCTACGAGCAGTACTTC
CDR3: CASSPGLYEQYF

J: TRBJ2-3
D: NA
V: TRBV11-2
size: NA
DNA: TGTGCCACCAGCGCGGAGTTAGGAGCAGATACGCAGTATTTT
CDR3: CATSAELGADTQYF

J: TRBJ2-1
D: TRBD2
V: TRBV7-3
size: NA
DNA: TGTGCCAGCAGCTTACGGGAGGGCTCCTACAATGAGCAGTTCTTC
CDR3: CASSLREGSYNEQFF

J: TRBJ1-2
D: NA
V: TRBV9
size: NA
DNA: TGTGCCAGCAGCGTCCGGACTTTGGGGGGTGGCTACACCTTC
CDR3: CASSVRTLGGGYTF

J: TRBJ2-2
D: NA
V: TRBV25-1
size: NA
DNA: TGTGCCAGCAGTGACGGCCTGACTAGTCAAGCCGGGGAGCTGTTTTTT
CDR3: CASSDGLTSQAGELFF

J: TRBJ1-3
D: TRBD1
V: TRBV28
size: NA
DNA: TGTGCCAGCAGTTCACAGGGGACACGAAACACCATATATTTT
CDR3: CASSSQGTRNTIYF

J: TRBJ2-7
D: NA
V: TRBV5-1
size: NA
DNA: TGCGCCAGCAGTTCTGGGATGAGCGAGCAGTACTTC
CDR3: CASSSGMSEQYF

J: TRBJ2-5
D: TRBD1
V: TRBV7-8
size: NA
DNA: TGTGCCAGCAGCTTTGTCCTAGGGGGCGAGGAGACCCAGTACTTC
CDR3: CASSFVLGGEETQYF

J: TRBJ2-3
D: NA
V: TRBV5-1
size: NA
DNA: TGCGCCAGCAGCTTGGGGACCCACACAGATACGCAGTATTTT
CDR3: CASSLGTHTDTQYF

J: TRBJ1-5
D: NA
V: TRBV19
size: NA
DNA: TGTGCCAGTAGTCCCCTAGGGGGGTTGCAGCCCCAGCATTTT
CDR3: CASSPLGGLQPQHF

J: TRBJ1-5
D: NA
V: TRBV9
size: NA
DNA: TGTGCCAGCAGCGTAGGGACAGATAGGACTCAGCCCCAGCATTTT
CDR3: CASSVGTDRTQPQHF

J: TRBJ1-5
D: NA
V: TRBV7-3
size: few
DNA: TGTGCCAGAAAGGGGGGGAATCAGCCCCAGCATTTT
CDR3: CARKGGNQPQHF

J: TRBJ2-5
D: NA
V: TRBV6-5
size: NA
DNA: TGTGCCAGCGCAGAAGAGACCCAGTACTTC
CDR3: CASAEETQYF

J: TRBJ1-5
D: TRBD1
V: TRBV3-1/TRBV3-2
size: NA
DNA: TGTGCCAGCAGCCCGACAGGGGGAAATCAGCCCCAGCATTTT
CDR3: CASSPTGGNQPQHF

J: TRBJ2-1
D: NA
V: TRBV15
size: NA
DNA: TGTGCCACCAGCGCCCAAGTGAGGAGGCAGTTCTTC
CDR3: CATSAQVRRQFF

J: TRBJ2-5
D: NA
V: TRBV29-1
size: NA
DNA: TGCAGCGTTGAAGCCCCTGGACAAGAGACCCAGTACTTC
CDR3: CSVEAPGQETQYF

J: TRBJ1-3
D: NA
V: TRBV5-1
size: NA
DNA: TGCGCCAGCAGGCTAGACTTGAGGGGAAACACCATATATTTT
CDR3: CASRLDLRGNTIYF

J: TRBJ2-4
D: NA
V: TRBV10-1
size: NA
DNA: TGCGCCCCCAATCAGACGATCCCGGACGATCTAGGATCTAGCCAAAAATACATTCAGTACTTC
CDR3: CAPNQTIPDDLGSSQKYIQYF

J: TRBJ2-3
D: NA
V: TRBV28
size: NA
DNA: TGTGCCAGCAGTTTTCTGCGGCTCACAGATACGCAGTATTTT
CDR3: CASSFLRLTDTQYF

J: TRBJ1-2
D: NA
V: TRBV6-2/TRBV6-3
size: NA
DNA: TGTGCCAGCAGTACGGTGGGGCCTGGCTACACCTTC
CDR3: CASSTVGPGYTF

J: TRBJ2-7
D: NA
V: TRBV7-3
size: NA
DNA: TGTGCCAGCAGCTTAGAACAGGGTTACGAGCAGTACTTC
CDR3: CASSLEQGYEQYF

J: TRBJ2-3
D: NA
V: TRBV6-4
size: NA
DNA: TGTGCCAGCAGTCCGTCCCCGGCGAGGAGCACAGATACGCAGTATTTT
CDR3: CASSPSPARSTDTQYF

J: TRBJ2-1
D: NA
V: TRBV7-3
size: NA
DNA: TGTGCCAGCAGCTCGGGGCAGGCGGGTGAGCAGTTCTTC
CDR3: CASSSGQAGEQFF

J: TRBJ1-4
D: NA
V: TRBV9
size: once
DNA: TGTGCCAGCAGCTTCCAGGCAACTAATGAAAAACTGTTTTTT
CDR3: CASSFQATNEKLFF

J: TRBJ2-2
D: NA
V: TRBV28
size: few
DNA: TGTGCCAGCAGTTTCGGGAGAAGGGACACCGGGGAGCTGTTTTTT
CDR3: CASSFGRRDTGELFF

J: TRBJ1-4
D: NA
V: TRBV5-8
size: NA
DNA: TGTGCCAGCAGCGTCGGGCCTCATGAAAAACTGTTTTTT
CDR3: CASSVGPHEKLFF

J: TRBJ1-5
D: NA
V: TRBV19
size: NA
DNA: TGTGCCAGTAGTATAGGTTCGGGAAACAATCAGCCCCAGCATTTT
CDR3: CASSIGSGNNQPQHF

J: TRBJ2-3
D: NA
V: TRBV7-3
size: NA
DNA: TGTGCCAGTAGTAGCGGTAGCACAGATACGCAGTATTTT
CDR3: CASSSGSTDTQYF

J: TRBJ2-1
D: TRBD2
V: TRBV19
size: NA
DNA: TGTGCCAGTACCTTCACTAGCGGGAGTGGTAATGAGCAGTTCTTC
CDR3: CASTFTSGSGNEQFF

J: TRBJ2-7
D: TRBD2
V: TRBV10-3
size: NA
DNA: TGTGCCATCAGTGGAGCGGGAGGGGGCTCCTACGAGCAGTACTTC
CDR3: CAISGAGGGSYEQYF

J: TRBJ2-2
D: NA
V: TRBV11-2
size: once
DNA: TGTGCCAGCAGCTTAGAGGCGGGGCTAGCCGCCCCGTTTTTT
CDR3: CASSLEAGLAAPFF

J: TRBJ2-2
D: NA
V: TRBV19
size: NA
DNA: TGTGCCAGTACCACTTATGGGTTCACAGGGAGTAACACCGGGGAGCTGTTTTTT
CDR3: CASTTYGFTGSNTGELFF

J: TRBJ1-4
D: NA
V: TRBV7-9
size: NA
DNA: TGTGCCAGCAGCTTAGTAGGGGTCGGAGAAAAACTGTTTTTT
CDR3: CASSLVGVGEKLFF

J: TRBJ2-1
D: TRBD2
V: TRBV5-1
size: once
DNA: TGCGCCAGCAGCTGGGGGACTAACAATGAGCAGTTCTTC
CDR3: CASSWGTNNEQFF

J: TRBJ1-2
D: NA
V: TRBV19
size: NA
DNA: TGTGCCAGTAGTGAGGGCGCCGGTGGCTACACCTTC
CDR3: CASSEGAGGYTF

J: TRBJ1-4
D: TRBD1
V: TRBV11-2
size: NA
DNA: TGTGCCAGCAGCCCGCCAAGCACAGGGGGCCTGGAAAAACTGTTTTTT
CDR3: CASSPPSTGGLEKLFF

J: TRBJ2-7
D: NA
V: TRBV5-1
size: NA
DNA: TGCGCCAGCAGCCGCGAGACGATCTACGAGCAGTACTTC
CDR3: CASSRETIYEQYF

J: TRBJ2-2
D: NA
V: TRBV5-1
size: NA
DNA: TGCGCCAGCAGCTTGGTCGGGGGGACAGAAAGTTTCCCCGGGGAGCTGTTTTTT
CDR3: CASSLVGGTESFPGELFF

J: TRBJ2-1
D: NA
V: TRBV12-3/TRBV12-4
size: NA
DNA: TGTGCCAGCAGTTTAAGATCGGCTGGTGAGCAGTTCTTC
CDR3: CASSLRSAGEQFF

J: TRBJ2-1
D: TRBD2
V: TRBV30
size: once
DNA: TGTGCCTGGAGTCGGGGGGGGCCGGGTAATGAGCAGTTCTTC
CDR3: CAWSRGGPGNEQFF

J: TRBJ1-2
D: TRBD1
V: TRBV6-2/TRBV6-3
size: few
DNA: TGTGCCAGCAGTTACTCGCCGGACAGGATCCATGGCTACACCTTC
CDR3: CASSYSPDRIHGYTF

J: TRBJ1-2
D: TRBD1
V: TRBV6-5
size: NA
DNA: TGTGCCAGCCGGGGACAGAGTACCACCTATGGCTACACCTTC
CDR3: CASRGQSTTYGYTF

J: TRBJ1-5
D: TRBD1
V: TRBV30
size: once
DNA: TGTGCCTGGGGGGACAGGGTCGGGCAGCCCCAGCATTTT
CDR3: CAWGDRVGQPQHF